This T cell receptor (beta chain) was retrieved from a study of CD4 T cells in relation to SARS-CoV-2 and coronaviruses. Background on the study: ViraFEST: roughly 10-day antigen culture of PBMCs, then TCR beta CDR3 sequencing. No peptide or an HIV-1 Nef peptide pool served as negative control.

Using immunoSEQ multiplex PCR, the repertoire was profiled, and TCRdb retains in-frame clones only, with some absent. Of about 21,000 clones listed, around 67% are singletons. About this clone: Its antigen is undetermined.

CDR3 length: 14 amino acids. The V gene lost 4 bases and the J gene lost 1 base, with 8 bases spanning the gap. Germline assignment: CDR1 SGHRS and CDR2 YFSETQ. CD4+ T cells from unexposed donors were obtained before the COVID-19 pandemic (2011-2018). CD4+ T cells were isolated from the cells after 10 days of culture. As cell numbers allowed, unexposed-donor CD4+ T cells faced SARS-CoV-2 S/N and four cold-coronavirus spikes. This chain uses TRBV5-1 with TRBJ2-2, with D unclear. This clonotype was sampled from a human donor in good health. The sequencing sample was made of CD4+ T cells from PBMCs, cultured in vitro. The CDR3 region is CASSPGGNTGELFF. For the CDR3, the DNA is TGCGCCAGCAGCCCCGGCGGGAACACCGGGGAGCTGTTTTTT.